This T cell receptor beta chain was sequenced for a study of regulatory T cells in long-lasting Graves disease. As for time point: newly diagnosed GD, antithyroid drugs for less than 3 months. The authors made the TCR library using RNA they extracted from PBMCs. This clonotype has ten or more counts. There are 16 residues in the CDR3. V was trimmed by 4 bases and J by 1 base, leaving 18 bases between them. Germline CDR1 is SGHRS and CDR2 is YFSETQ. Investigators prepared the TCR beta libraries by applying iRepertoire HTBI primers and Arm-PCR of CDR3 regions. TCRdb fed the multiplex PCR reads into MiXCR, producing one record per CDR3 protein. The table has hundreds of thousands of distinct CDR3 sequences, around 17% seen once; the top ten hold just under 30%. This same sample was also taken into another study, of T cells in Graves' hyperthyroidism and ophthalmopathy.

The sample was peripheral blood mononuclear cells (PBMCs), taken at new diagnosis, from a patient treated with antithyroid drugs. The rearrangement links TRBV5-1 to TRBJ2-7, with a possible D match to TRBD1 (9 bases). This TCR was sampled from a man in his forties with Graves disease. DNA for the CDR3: TGCGCCAGCAGCCGGGAGGGGACAGGGTTTTCCTACGAGCAGTACTTC. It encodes CASSREGTGFSYEQYF.